This T cell receptor (beta chain) was found in a study of post-analysis software for immune sequencing data. About the study: Recorded disease courses covered relapsing-remitting, secondary progressive and progressive-relapsing multiple sclerosis. Some patients had no subtype annotation.

This clonotype was seen a few times. No antigen is known for it. CDR1 is LGHNA, CDR2 YSLEER, per germline. The length of the CDR3 is 19 residues. V was trimmed by 0 bases and J by 2 bases, leaving 17 bases between them. The TCR beta cDNA libraries carried unique molecular identifiers. The yield from approximately 1 to 10 million T cells was about 500,000 cDNA molecules in total. TCRdb re-analysed the PCR reads in MiXCR, keeping a single row per CDR3 protein. The top ten clones hold over 4.5% of a sample with about 770,000 distinct CDR3 sequences, 40% to 55% of them seen once. Findings and caveats of the study: With F measure, samples from one preparation batch clustered together strongly. Comparison of patients with controls showed five TRBV segments more frequent in patients, TRBV5-6, TRBV5-1 and TRBV20-1 among them. Significantly lower normalized Chao1 diversity was seen in multiple sclerosis patients than in controls.

This clonotype originated in a girl aged 5-17 years with multiple sclerosis. V is TRBV4-3 and J is TRBJ2-6; D is undetermined. The specimen sequenced was blood. CDR3 in amino acids: CASSQDSLSGRAGANVLTF. As DNA, the CDR3 is TGCGCCAGCAGCCAAGATTCCCTCTCCGGCCGGGCTGGGGCCAACGTCCTGACTTTC.